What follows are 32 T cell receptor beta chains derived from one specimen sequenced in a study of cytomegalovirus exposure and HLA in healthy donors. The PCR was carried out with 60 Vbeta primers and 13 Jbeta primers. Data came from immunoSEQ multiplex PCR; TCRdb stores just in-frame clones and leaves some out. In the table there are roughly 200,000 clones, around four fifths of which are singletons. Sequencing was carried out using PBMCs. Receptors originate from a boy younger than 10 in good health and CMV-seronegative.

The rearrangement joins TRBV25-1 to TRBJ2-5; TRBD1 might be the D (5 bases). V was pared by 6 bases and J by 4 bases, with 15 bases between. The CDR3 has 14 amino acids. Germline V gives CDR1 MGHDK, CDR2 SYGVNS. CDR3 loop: CASRPAGKGETQYF. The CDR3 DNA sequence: TGTGCCAGCAGGCCCGCAGGGAAGGGAGAGACCCAGTACTTC. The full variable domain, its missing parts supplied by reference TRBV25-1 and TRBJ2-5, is EADIYQTPRYLVIGTGKKITLECSQTMGHDKMYWYQQDPGMELHLIHYSYGVNSTEKGDLSSESTVSRIRTEHFPLTLESARPSHTSQYLCASRPAGKGETQYFGPGTRLLVL.

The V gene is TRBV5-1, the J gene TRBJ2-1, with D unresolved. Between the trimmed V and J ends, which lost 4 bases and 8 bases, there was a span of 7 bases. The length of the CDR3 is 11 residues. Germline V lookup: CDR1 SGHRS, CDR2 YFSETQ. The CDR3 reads CASSEYDEQFF. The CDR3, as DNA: TGCGCCAGCAGCGAGTACGATGAGCAGTTCTTC.

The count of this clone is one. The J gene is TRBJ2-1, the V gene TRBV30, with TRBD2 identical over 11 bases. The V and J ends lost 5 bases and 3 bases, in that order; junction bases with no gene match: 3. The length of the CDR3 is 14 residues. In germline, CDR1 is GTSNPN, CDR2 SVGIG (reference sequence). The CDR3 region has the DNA TGTGCCTGGGGGACTAGCGGATACTACAATGAGCAGTTCTTC. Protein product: CAWGTSGYYNEQFF.

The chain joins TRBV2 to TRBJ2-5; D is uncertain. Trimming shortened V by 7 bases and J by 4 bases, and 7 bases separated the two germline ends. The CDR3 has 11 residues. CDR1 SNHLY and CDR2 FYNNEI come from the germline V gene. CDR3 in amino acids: CASMRLETQYF. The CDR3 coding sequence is TGTGCCAGCATGAGGCTAGAGACCCAGTACTTC.

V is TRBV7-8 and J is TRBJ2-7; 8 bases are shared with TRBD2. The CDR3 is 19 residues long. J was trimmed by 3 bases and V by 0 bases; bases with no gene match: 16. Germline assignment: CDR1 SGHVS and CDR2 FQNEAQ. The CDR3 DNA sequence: TGTGCCAGCAGCTTAGCCCCCGGAATAGCGGGAAAGTTTGGCTACGAGCAGTACTTC. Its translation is CASSLAPGIAGKFGYEQYF.

In nucleotides, the CDR3 is TGCGCCAGCAGCTTGGCCGGACAATTGGCCGAGACCCAGTACTTC. It codes for CASSLAGQLAETQYF. J is TRBJ2-5 and V is TRBV5-1; D possibly corresponds to TRBD1 (5 bases). This CDR3 spans 15 amino acids. Per the germline V gene, CDR1 is SGHRS and CDR2 is YFSETQ. Trimming left V 0 bases short and J 5 bases short, with 14 bases between.

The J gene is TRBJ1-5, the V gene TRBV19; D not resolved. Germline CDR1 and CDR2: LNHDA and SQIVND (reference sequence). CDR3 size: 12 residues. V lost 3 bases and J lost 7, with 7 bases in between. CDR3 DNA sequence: TGTGCCAGTAGTATTTTCCAACAGCCCCAGCATTTT. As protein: CASSIFQQPQHF.

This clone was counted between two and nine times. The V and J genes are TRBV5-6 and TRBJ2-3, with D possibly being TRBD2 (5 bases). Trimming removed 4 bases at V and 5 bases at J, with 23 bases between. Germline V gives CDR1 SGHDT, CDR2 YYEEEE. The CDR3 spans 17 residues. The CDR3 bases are TGTGCCAGCAGCAGGACGTCGGGGTCCGACGGTGGAGATACGCAGTATTTT. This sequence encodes CASSRTSGSDGGDTQYF.

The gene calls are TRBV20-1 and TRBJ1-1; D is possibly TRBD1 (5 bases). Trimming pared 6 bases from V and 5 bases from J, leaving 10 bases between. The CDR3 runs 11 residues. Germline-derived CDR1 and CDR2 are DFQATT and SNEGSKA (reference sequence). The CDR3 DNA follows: TGCAGTGCCCCAAGGGGTACTGAAGCTTTCTTT. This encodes CSAPRGTEAFF.

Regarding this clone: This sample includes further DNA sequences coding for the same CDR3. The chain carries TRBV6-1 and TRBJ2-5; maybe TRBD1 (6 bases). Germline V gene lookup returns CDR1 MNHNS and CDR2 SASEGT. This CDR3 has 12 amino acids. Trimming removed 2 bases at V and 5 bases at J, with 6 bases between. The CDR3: CASSEQGETQYF. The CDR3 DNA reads TGTGCCAGCAGTGAACAGGGGGAGACCCAGTACTTC.

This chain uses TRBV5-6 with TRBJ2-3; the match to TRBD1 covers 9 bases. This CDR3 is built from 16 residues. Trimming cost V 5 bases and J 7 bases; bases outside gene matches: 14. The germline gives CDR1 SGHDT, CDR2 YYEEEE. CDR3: CASSSYYGQGINTQYF. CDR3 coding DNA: TGTGCCAGCAGTTCCTACTACGGACAGGGGATAAATACGCAGTATTTT.

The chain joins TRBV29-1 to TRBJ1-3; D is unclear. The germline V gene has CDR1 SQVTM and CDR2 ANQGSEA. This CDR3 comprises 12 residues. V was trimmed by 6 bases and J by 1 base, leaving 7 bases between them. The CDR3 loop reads CSVGDSGNTIYF. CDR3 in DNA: TGCAGCGTGGGAGATTCTGGAAACACCATATATTTT.

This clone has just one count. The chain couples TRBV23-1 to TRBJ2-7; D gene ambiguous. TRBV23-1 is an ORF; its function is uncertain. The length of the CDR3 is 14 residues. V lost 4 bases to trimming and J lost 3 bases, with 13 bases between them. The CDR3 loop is CASSLPAENYEQYF. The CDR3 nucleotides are TGCGCCAGCAGTCTCCCGGCGGAGAACTACGAGCAGTACTTC.

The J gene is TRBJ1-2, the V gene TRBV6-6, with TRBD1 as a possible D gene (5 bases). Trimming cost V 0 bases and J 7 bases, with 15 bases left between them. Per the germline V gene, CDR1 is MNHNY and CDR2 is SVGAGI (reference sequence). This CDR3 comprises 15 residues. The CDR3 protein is CASSYSKGSGGGYTF. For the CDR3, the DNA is TGTGCCAGCAGTTACTCTAAAGGGTCGGGGGGTGGCTACACCTTC.

The CDR3 is CASSSGQNLQPQHF. The CDR3, as DNA: TGTGCCAGCAGCTCGGGACAGAATCTCCAGCCCCAGCATTTT. The gene calls are TRBV7-9 and TRBJ1-5, with 7 bases identical to TRBD1. This CDR3 has 14 residues. The V gene's germline CDR1 is SEHNR and CDR2 FQNEAQ (reference sequence). V lost 4 bases to trimming and J lost 7 bases; unmatched junction nucleotides: 7.

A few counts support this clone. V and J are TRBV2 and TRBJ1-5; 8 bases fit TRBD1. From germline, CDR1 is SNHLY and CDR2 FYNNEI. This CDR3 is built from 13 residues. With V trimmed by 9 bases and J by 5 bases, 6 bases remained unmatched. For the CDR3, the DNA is TGTGCCAGTGGGACAGGAGACTATCAGCCCCAGCATTTT. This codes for CASGTGDYQPQHF.

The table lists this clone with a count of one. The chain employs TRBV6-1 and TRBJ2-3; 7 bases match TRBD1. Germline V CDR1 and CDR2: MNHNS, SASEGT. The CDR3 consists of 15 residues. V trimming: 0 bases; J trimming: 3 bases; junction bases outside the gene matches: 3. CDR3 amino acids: CASSEAGGRTDTQYF. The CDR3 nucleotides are TGTGCCAGCAGTGAAGCAGGGGGCCGGACAGATACGCAGTATTTT.

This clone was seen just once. CDR3 region: CASSLATGEGNTIYF. DNA of the CDR3: TGCGCCAGCAGCTTGGCCACAGGAGAGGGAAACACCATATATTTT. The rearrangement joins TRBV5-1 to TRBJ1-3, with a tentative D call TRBD1 (5 bases). Germline loops: CDR1 SGHRS, CDR2 YFSETQ. CDR3 length: 15 amino acids. Trimming stripped 0 bases from V and 4 bases from J, with 11 bases between.

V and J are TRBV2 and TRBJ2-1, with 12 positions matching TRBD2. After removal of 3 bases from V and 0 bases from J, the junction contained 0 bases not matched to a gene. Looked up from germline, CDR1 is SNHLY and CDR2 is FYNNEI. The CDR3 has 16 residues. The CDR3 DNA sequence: TGTGCCAGCAGTGAGACTAGCGGGAGCTCCTACAATGAGCAGTTCTTC. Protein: CASSETSGSSYNEQFF.

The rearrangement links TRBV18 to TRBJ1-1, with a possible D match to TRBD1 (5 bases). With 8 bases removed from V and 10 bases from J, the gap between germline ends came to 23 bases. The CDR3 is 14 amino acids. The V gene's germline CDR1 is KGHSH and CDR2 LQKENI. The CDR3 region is CASNLSGGRSAAFF. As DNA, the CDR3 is TGTGCCAGCAATCTATCCGGGGGACGGTCGGCAGCTTTCTTT.

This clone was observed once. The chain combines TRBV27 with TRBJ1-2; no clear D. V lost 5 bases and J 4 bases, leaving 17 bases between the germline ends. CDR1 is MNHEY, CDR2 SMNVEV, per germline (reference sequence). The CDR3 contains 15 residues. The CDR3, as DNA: TGTGCCAGCAGTCCCATTTCTCACTCCCCCTATGGCTACACCTTC. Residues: CASSPISHSPYGYTF.

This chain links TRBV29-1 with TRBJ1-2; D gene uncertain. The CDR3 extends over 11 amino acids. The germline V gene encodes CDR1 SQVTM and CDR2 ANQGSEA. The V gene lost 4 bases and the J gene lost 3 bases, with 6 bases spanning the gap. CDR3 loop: CSVVGDYGYTF. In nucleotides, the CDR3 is TGCAGCGTTGTGGGCGACTATGGCTACACCTTC.

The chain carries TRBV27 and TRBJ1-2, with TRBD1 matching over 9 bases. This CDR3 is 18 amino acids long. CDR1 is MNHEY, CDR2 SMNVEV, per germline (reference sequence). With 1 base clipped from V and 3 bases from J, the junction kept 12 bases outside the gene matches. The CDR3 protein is CASSLWGLQGAADYGYTF. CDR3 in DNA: TGTGCCAGCAGTTTATGGGGCCTACAGGGGGCTGCCGACTATGGCTACACCTTC.

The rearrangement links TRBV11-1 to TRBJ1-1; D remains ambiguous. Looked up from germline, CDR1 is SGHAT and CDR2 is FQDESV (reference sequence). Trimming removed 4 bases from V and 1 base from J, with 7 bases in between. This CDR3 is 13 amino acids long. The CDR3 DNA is TGTGCCAGCAGCTCAGGTGGGAACACTGAAGCTTTCTTT. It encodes CASSSGGNTEAFF. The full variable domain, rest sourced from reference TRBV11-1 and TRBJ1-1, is EAEVAQSPRYKITEKSQAVAFWCDPISGHATLYWYRQILGQGPELLVQFQDESVVDDSQLPKDRFSAERLKGVDSTLKIQPAELGDSAMYLCASSSGGNTEAFFGQGTRLTVV.

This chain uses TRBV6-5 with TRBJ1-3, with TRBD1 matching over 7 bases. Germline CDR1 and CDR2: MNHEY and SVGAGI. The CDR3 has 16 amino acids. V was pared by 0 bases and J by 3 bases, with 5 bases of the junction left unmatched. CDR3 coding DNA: TGTGCCAGCAGTTACTCGGGCAGGGGGTATGGAAACACCATATATTTT. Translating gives CASSYSGRGYGNTIYF.

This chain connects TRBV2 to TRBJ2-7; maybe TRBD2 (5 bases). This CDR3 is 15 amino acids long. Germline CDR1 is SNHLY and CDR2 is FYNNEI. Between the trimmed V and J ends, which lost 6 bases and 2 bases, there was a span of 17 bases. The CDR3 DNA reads TGTGCCAGCAGCCCTTCATGGGGAGAAACCTACGAGCAGTACTTC. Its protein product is CASSPSWGETYEQYF.

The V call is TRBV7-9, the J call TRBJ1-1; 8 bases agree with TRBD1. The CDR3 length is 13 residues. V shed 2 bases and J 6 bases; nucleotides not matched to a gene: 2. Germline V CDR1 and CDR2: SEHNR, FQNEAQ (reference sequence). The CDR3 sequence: CASSLQGAAEAFF. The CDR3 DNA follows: TGTGCCAGCAGCTTACAGGGGGCGGCTGAAGCTTTCTTT.

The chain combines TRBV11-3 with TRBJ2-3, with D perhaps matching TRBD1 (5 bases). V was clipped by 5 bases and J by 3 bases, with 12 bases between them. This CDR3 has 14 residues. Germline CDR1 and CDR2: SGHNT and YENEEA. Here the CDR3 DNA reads TGTGCCAGCAGCCCGACAGACGCGACAGATACGCAGTATTTT. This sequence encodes CASSPTDATDTQYF.

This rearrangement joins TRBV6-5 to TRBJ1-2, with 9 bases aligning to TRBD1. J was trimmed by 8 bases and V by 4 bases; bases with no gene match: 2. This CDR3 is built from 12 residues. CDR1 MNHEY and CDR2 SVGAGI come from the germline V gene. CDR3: CASSWTGDGYTF. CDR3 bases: TGTGCCAGCAGTTGGACAGGGGACGGCTACACCTTC.

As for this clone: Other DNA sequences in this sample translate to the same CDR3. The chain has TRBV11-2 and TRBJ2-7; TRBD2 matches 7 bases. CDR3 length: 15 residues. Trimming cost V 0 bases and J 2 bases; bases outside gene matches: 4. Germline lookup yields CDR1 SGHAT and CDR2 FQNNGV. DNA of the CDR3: TGTGCCAGCAGCTTAGATCGGGGAGGGACCTACGAGCAGTACTTC. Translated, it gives CASSLDRGGTYEQYF.

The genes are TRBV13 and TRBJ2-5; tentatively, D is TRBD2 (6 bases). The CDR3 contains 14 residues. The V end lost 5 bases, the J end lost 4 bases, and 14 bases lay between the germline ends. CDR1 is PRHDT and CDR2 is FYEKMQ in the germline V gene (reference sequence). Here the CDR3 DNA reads TGTGCCAGCAGCCAGACCAGCGGGTTAGAGACCCAGTACTTC. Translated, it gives CASSQTSGLETQYF.

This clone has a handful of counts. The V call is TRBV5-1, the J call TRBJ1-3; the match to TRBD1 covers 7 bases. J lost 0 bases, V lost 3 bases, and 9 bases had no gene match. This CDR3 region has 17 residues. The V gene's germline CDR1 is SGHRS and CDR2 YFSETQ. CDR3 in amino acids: CASSSSPGQSSGNTIYF. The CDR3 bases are TGCGCCAGCAGCTCGTCTCCGGGACAGAGCTCTGGAAACACCATATATTTT. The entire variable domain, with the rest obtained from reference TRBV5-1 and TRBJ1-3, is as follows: KAGVTQTPRYLIKTRGQQVTLSCSPISGHRSVSWYQQTPGQGLQFLFEYFSETQRNKGNFPGRFSGRQFSNSRSEMNVSTLELGDSALYLCASSSSPGQSSGNTIYFGEGSWLTVV.